The rows below give T cell receptor beta chains drawn from one sample of a study of Graves' ophthalmopathy and Graves' hyperthyroidism. TCRdb analysed the multiplex PCR reads with MiXCR anew, one entry per CDR3 protein. In the table there are over 500,000 distinct CDR3 sequences, 20% to 25% of which are singletons. The specimen sequenced was peripheral blood. The receptor source for this set is a woman between 18 and 29 years old with stable Graves' hyperthyroidism. Some clones in this sample may be carry-over from other donors' samples. CDR3s include the opening cysteine and the closing phenylalanine or tryptophan. D genes are given only for firm matches. The listing skips clone size in some rows; elsewhere it reads once, few, many or a size class.

d_call | j_call | v_call | clone_size | cdr3_nt | cdr3_aa
NA | TRBJ2-7 | TRBV6-1 | NA | TGTGCCAGCAGTGTGTCATACTCCTACGAGCAGTACTTC | CASSVSYSYEQYF
NA | TRBJ2-7 | TRBV11-2 | many | TGTGCCAGCAGCTTAGGGATAGACACCTCCTACGAGCAGTACTTC | CASSLGIDTSYEQYF
NA | TRBJ1-1 | TRBV4-1 | many | TGCGCCAGCAGCCAATCAAGGCCGAACACTGAAGCTTTCTTT | CASSQSRPNTEAFF
NA | TRBJ1-1 | TRBV29-1 | many | TGCAGCGTTGAAGATTGGCGGCGAAACGAAGCTTTCTTT | CSVEDWRRNEAFF
NA | TRBJ1-2 | TRBV5-1 | many | TGCGCCAGCAGCTTGGCTGGGGGGCGCGACTATGGCTACACCTTC | CASSLAGGRDYGYTF
NA | TRBJ2-7 | TRBV28 | few | TGTGCCAGCAGTTTAGGACAGCTATTATCCTACGAGCAGTACTTC | CASSLGQLLSYEQYF
NA | TRBJ1-5 | TRBV20-1 | few | TGCAGTGCTAGATGGGGGCTTGCTCAGCCCCAGCATTTT | CSARWGLAQPQHF
NA | TRBJ1-6 | TRBV20-1 | many | TGCAGTGCTAGAGATGTCGGGAGCTCCTATAATTCACCCCTCCACTTT | CSARDVGSSYNSPLHF
NA | TRBJ2-5 | TRBV29-1 | many | TGCAGCCACCGGTCCCCCGGAGAGACCCAGTACTTC | CSHRSPGETQYF
TRBD2 | TRBJ2-7 | TRBV11-2 | NA | TGTGCCAGCAGCCCGATATGGGGGCGAAGACTAGCGGGAGAGCACGAGCAGTACTTC | CASSPIWGRRLAGEHEQYF
TRBD1 | TRBJ1-1 | TRBV20-1 | many | TGCAGTGCTGAGAGGGGGCTGGTAGCTTTCTTT | CSAERGLVAFF
NA | TRBJ1-2 | TRBV3-1 | few | TGTGCCAGCAGCCAACATAACTATGGCTACACCTTC | CASSQHNYGYTF
NA | TRBJ2-5 | TRBV18 | NA | TGTGCCAGCTCACCCATGTACCAAGAGACCCAGTACTTC | CASSPMYQETQYF
TRBD2 | TRBJ2-7 | TRBV6-5 | many | TGTGCCAGCAGTCACCCAAGCGAAGCGAGCGGGAGTAGGGGGTACTACGAGCAGTACTTC | CASSHPSEASGSRGYYEQYF
NA | TRBJ1-1 | TRBV6-1 | many | TGTGCCAGCGGCAGGACAGATGGGAACACTGAAGCTTTCTTT | CASGRTDGNTEAFF
NA | TRBJ2-5 | TRBV7-2 | few | TGTGCCAGCAGCTCTCAGTCGGGACAAGAGTCCCAGTACTTC | CASSSQSGQESQYF
NA | TRBJ1-5 | TRBV6-1 | many | TGTGCCAGCAGTGTTTGGCAGATGGGCAATCAGCCCCAGCATTTT | CASSVWQMGNQPQHF
TRBD2 | TRBJ2-3 | TRBV28 | NA | TGTGCCAGCAGTTTATTCCCGTTGATGGGCGGGGGGCACTCAGATACGCAGTATTTT | CASSLFPLMGGGHSDTQYF
TRBD1 | TRBJ2-5 | TRBV12-3/TRBV12-4 | NA | TGTGCCAGCAGTCCATGGACAGGGGGCTCGGAGACCCAGTACTTC | CASSPWTGGSETQYF
NA | TRBJ2-7 | TRBV6-5 | few | TGTGCCAGCAGTTACGTTCACCAGGGGCAACCCTACGAGCAGTACTTC | CASSYVHQGQPYEQYF
NA | TRBJ2-7 | TRBV6-7 | few | TGTGCCAGCAGTTACCCTCCGGGGTCCTACGAGCAGTACTTC | CASSYPPGSYEQYF
NA | TRBJ2-2 | TRBV28 | many | TGTGCCAGCAGTTTTACACCCAGTGCGAGCGGGGAGCTGTTTTTT | CASSFTPSASGELFF
NA | TRBJ1-1 | TRBV19 | NA | TGTGCCAGTAGTAGCAAGAACACTGAAGCTTTCTTT | CASSSKNTEAFF
NA | TRBJ1-1 | TRBV3-1 | few | TGTGCCAGCAGCCAAGTCGGGCGGGATAACACTGAAGCTTTCTTT | CASSQVGRDNTEAFF
TRBD2 | TRBJ2-2 | TRBV7-2 | many | TGTGCCAGCAGCTTAGCGCTGAGCGGGAGAGGCGGCACCGGGGAGCTGTTTTTT | CASSLALSGRGGTGELFF
TRBD1 | TRBJ1-1 | TRBV12-3/TRBV12-4 | NA | TGTGCCAGCAGCACCGGGACAGCCAAGAACACTGAAGCTTTCTTT | CASSTGTAKNTEAFF
NA | TRBJ1-1 | TRBV6-1 | NA | TGTGCCAGCAGTGAACAGTACACTGAAGCTTTCTTT | CASSEQYTEAFF
NA | TRBJ2-7 | TRBV7-9 | many | TGTGCCAGCAGTTTGGTCGGGGGCAACGAGCAGTACTTC | CASSLVGGNEQYF
TRBD2 | TRBJ2-2 | TRBV5-1 | many | TGCGCCAGCAGCTTACGCGGGGGGAACACCGGGGAGCTGTTTTTT | CASSLRGGNTGELFF
TRBD1 | TRBJ1-1 | TRBV5-1 | many | TGCGCCAGCAACATTGGACAGGGGGACACTGAAGCTTTCTTT | CASNIGQGDTEAFF
TRBD2 | TRBJ2-5 | TRBV2 | many | TGTGCCAGCAGTCCCCCCCGTGGTAGCGGGGGGGCGTATGAGACCCAGTACTTC | CASSPPRGSGGAYETQYF
NA | TRBJ1-5 | TRBV6-2/TRBV6-3 | many | TGTGCCAGCAGTTACTCGACAGTTGTTCAGCCCCAGCATTTT | CASSYSTVVQPQHF
NA | TRBJ1-2 | TRBV2 | many | TGTGCCAGCTTGGGGTTTGTCGGCTACACCTTC | CASLGFVGYTF
NA | TRBJ1-5 | TRBV6-1 | many | TGTGCCAGCAGTCGACCGGAAATGGGCAATCAGCCCCAGCATTTT | CASSRPEMGNQPQHF
TRBD1 | TRBJ1-1 | TRBV9 | many | TGTGCCAGCAGCGCCGGACAGGTCTTCACTGAAGCTTTCTTT | CASSAGQVFTEAFF
NA | TRBJ1-1 | TRBV6-1 | many | TGTGCCAGCAGTGAATCGGGGCTTGAAGCTTTCTTT | CASSESGLEAFF
NA | TRBJ2-5 | TRBV7-9 | many | TGTGCCAGCAGCGCTCGTAGGGTCCAAGAGACCCAGTACTTC | CASSARRVQETQYF
NA | TRBJ2-7 | TRBV5-1 | many | TGCGCCAGCAGCTTGACCCGAGTGAACGAGCAGTACTTC | CASSLTRVNEQYF
NA | TRBJ2-7 | TRBV6-2/TRBV6-3 | many | TGTGCCAGCAGTTACACTACCTACGAGCAGTACTTC | CASSYTTYEQYF
NA | TRBJ1-5 | TRBV5-1 | many | TGCGCCAGCAGCCACGATGGGGGGGGCAATCAGCCCCAGCATTTT | CASSHDGGGNQPQHF
NA | TRBJ1-3 | TRBV29-1 | many | TGCAGCGTTGTGATCCTCGACTCTGGAAACACCATATATTTT | CSVVILDSGNTIYF
TRBD2 | TRBJ2-2 | TRBV7-3 | NA | TGTGCCAGCAGCTTGAGAGGCGGGGGGTTAAACACCGGGGAGCTGTTTTTT | CASSLRGGGLNTGELFF